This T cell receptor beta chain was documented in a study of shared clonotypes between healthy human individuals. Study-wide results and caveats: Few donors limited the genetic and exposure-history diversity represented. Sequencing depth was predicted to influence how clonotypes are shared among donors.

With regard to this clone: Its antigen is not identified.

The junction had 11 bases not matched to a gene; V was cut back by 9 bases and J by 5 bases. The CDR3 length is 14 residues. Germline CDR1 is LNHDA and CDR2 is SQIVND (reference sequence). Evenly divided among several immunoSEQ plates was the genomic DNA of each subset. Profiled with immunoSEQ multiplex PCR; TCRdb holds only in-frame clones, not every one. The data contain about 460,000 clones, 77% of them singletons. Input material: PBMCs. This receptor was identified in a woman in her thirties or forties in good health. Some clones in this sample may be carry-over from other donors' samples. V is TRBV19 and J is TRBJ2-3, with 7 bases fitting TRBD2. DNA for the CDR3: TGTGCCAGCAGCCGGCGGGAGAGGGGAGATACGCAGTATTTT. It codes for CASSRRERGDTQYF.